The 13 T cell receptor beta chains reported below all come from one sample, sequenced in a study of blood T cells in healthy people across ages. A second PCR of about 7 to 12 cycles used a sample-barcoded 5' primer and a J-beta primer mix. TCRdb independently ran MiXCR on the 5' RACE reads; one entry per CDR3 protein. The repertoire holds about 1.4 million distinct CDR3 sequences, with approximately 63% as singletons. The specimen sequenced was blood. The receptors derive from a man aged 18 to 29 in good health.

This rearrangement joins TRBV20-1 to TRBJ2-1, with D perhaps matching TRBD2 (5 bases). The length of the CDR3 is 16 residues. V dropped 6 bases and J dropped 0 bases, with 18 bases sitting between them. The germline CDR1 and CDR2 sequences are DFQATT and SNEGSKA (reference sequence). CDR3 nucleotide sequence: TGCAGTGCCCACCCCGGGGAAATGAGCTCCTACAATGAGCAGTTCTTC. This translates into CSAHPGEMSSYNEQFF.

The CDR3: CASSYFLPGFSTDTQYF. The CDR3 region has the DNA TGTGCCAGCAGTTATTTCCTCCCGGGGTTTAGCACAGATACGCAGTATTTT. V gene TRBV6-5 combines with J gene TRBJ2-3; possibly TRBD2 for D (5 bases). Germline assignment: CDR1 MNHEY and CDR2 SVGAGI. The V end was cut by 3 bases, the J end by 0 bases, with 16 bases between. The length of the CDR3 is 17 residues.

This clonotype has only a few counts. The rearrangement links TRBV12-3 or TRBV12-4 to TRBJ2-1; possible D gene TRBD2, 5 bases. The CDR3 extends over 12 amino acids. Deletions cut 5 bases from V and 9 bases from J, with 11 bases between. The CDR3 region is CASSPGLSEQFF. The CDR3 region has the DNA TGTGCCAGCAGTCCTGGACTCTCTGAGCAGTTCTTC.

The rearrangement links TRBV29-1 to TRBJ2-7; 9 nucleotides agree with TRBD2. The germline V gene has CDR1 SQVTM and CDR2 ANQGSEA. Trimming removed 3 bases from V and 6 bases from J; junction bases left unmatched: 6. CDR3 length: 13 residues. The CDR3 here is CSVEAGGPAEQYF. For the CDR3, the DNA is TGCAGCGTTGAGGCGGGAGGGCCCGCCGAGCAGTACTTC.

The chain is built from TRBV7-9 and TRBJ2-7; D may be TRBD1 (5 bases). Germline-derived CDR1 and CDR2 are SEHNR and FQNEAQ (reference sequence). The V and J ends lost 3 bases and 2 bases respectively, with 11 bases between them. This CDR3 has 14 amino acids. The DNA of the CDR3 is TGTGCCAGCAGCTTTCATAAGACAGCCTACGAGCAGTACTTC. Protein sequence: CASSFHKTAYEQYF.

The chain joins TRBV28 to TRBJ2-7; D remains unclear. V was trimmed by 3 bases and J by 2 bases, leaving 14 bases between them. This CDR3 is 15 amino acids long. Germline lookup yields CDR1 MDHEN and CDR2 SYDVKM. This chain's CDR3 is CASSFRPQDPYEQYF. CDR3 nucleotide sequence: TGTGCCAGCAGTTTCAGACCCCAGGACCCCTACGAGCAGTACTTC.

The J gene is TRBJ1-5, the V gene TRBV25-1; TRBD1 matches 7 bases. Germline V gene sequence: CDR1 MGHDK, CDR2 SYGVNS. Losses at the gene ends were 3 bases for V and 1 base for J; bases not matched to a gene: 3. The CDR3 is 15 amino acids. CDR3: CASSETGLSNQPQHF. The CDR3, as DNA: TGTGCCAGCAGTGAGACAGGGTTGAGCAATCAGCCCCAGCATTTT.

J is TRBJ2-7 and V is TRBV12-3 or TRBV12-4, with D perhaps matching TRBD1 (6 bases). Trimming pared 5 bases from V and 2 bases from J, leaving 10 bases between. This CDR3 is built from 13 residues. This CDR3 is CASSRQATYEQYF. CDR3 DNA sequence: TGTGCCAGCAGTAGACAGGCCACCTACGAGCAGTACTTC.

This clonotype has a handful of counts. The chain carries TRBV18 and TRBJ2-5; 7 bases are a match to TRBD1. The J call may be in error: the DNA end matches TRBJ2-7 better. Germline V gene lookup returns CDR1 KGHSH and CDR2 LQKENI. The CDR3 loop spans 14 amino acids. CDR3 protein: CASSGQVVRHEQYF. The CDR3 DNA follows: TGTGCCAGCTCAGGACAGGTGGTACGTCACGAGCAGTACTTC.

This chain connects TRBV2 to TRBJ1-1; TRBD1 matches at 10 bases. This CDR3 has 12 amino acids. Germline lookup yields CDR1 SNHLY and CDR2 FYNNEI. The trim removed 7 bases at V and 6 bases at J, leaving 2 bases unmatched. Here the CDR3 reads CASMGTGAEAFF. CDR3 nucleotides: TGTGCCAGCATGGGGACAGGGGCTGAAGCTTTCTTT.

The chain uses TRBV6-5 and TRBJ1-2, with unresolved D. The CDR3 totals 13 residues. The germline CDR1 and CDR2 sequences are MNHEY and SVGAGI. Trimming removed 5 bases from V and 7 bases from J, with 14 bases in between. The CDR3 reads CASSDVGLVGYTF. CDR3 DNA: TGTGCCAGCAGTGACGTAGGCCTCGTTGGCTACACCTTC.

The rearrangement uses TRBV2 and TRBJ2-5; 12 bases map to TRBD2. The V and J ends lost 6 bases and 11 bases, in that order; junction bases with no gene match: 13. Germline loops: CDR1 SNHLY, CDR2 FYNNEI. CDR3 length equals 15 residues. This CDR3 reads CASSQGLAGQLEQYF. The CDR3 DNA follows: TGTGCCAGCAGCCAAGGACTAGCGGGGCAACTTGAGCAGTACTTC.

This sequence joins TRBV29-1 and TRBJ1-2; D uncertain. The CDR3 is 9 amino acids. V shed 2 bases and J shed 8 bases, with 3 bases lying between them. Germline CDR1 reads SQVTM; CDR2 reads ANQGSEA. CDR3 sequence (DNA): TGCAGCGTTGAAAAGGGCTACACCTTC. Residues: CSVEKGYTF.